This TCR beta chain comes out of a study of human T cells and chemical hapten exposure. Stated time point: patch test 1, 2 weeks after DPC sensitization. Treatment of the sample: therapeutic diphenylcyclopropenone sensitization with weekly scalp DPC. The CDR3 contains 14 residues. The ends were cut back, 3 bases at V and 2 bases at J, with 10 bases in the middle. CDR1 is LGHDT, CDR2 YNNKEL, per germline (reference sequence). TCRdb ran MiXCR on the RACE reads and lists one entry per CDR3 protein. This sample has approximately 340,000 distinct CDR3 sequences, with around 7% found just once. This clonotype has a handful of counts.

The chain joins TRBV3-1 to TRBJ2-5; maybe TRBD1 (6 bases). The clonotype comes from a woman aged 18-29 years with alopecia areata. Some clones in this sample may be carry-over from other donors' samples. The material was whole blood, obtained in connection with sensitization to the hapten diphenylcyclopropenone (DPC). CDR3 bases: TGTGCCAGCAGCCACAGGGACATACAAGAGACCCAGTACTTC. Its protein product is CASSHRDIQETQYF.